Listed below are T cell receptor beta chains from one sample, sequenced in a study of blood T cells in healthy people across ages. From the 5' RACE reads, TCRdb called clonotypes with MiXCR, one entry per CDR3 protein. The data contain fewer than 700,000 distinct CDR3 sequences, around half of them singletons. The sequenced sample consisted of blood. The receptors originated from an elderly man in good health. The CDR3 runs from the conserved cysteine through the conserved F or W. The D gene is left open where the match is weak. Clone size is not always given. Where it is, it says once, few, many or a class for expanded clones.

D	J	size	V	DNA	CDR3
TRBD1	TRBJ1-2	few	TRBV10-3	TGTGCCATCAGTGACTACGCAGGGGGCGATGGCTACACCTTC	CAISDYAGGDGYTF
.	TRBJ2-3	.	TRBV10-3	TGTGCCACCGTGGGGTCTACTAGCCCTAGCACAGATACGCAGTATTTT	CATVGSTSPSTDTQYF
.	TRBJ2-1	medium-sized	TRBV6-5	TGTGCCAGCAGTTACCCGGGGGGACAGGACTACCATGAGCAGTTCTTC	CASSYPGGQDYHEQFF
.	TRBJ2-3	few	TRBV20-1	TGCAGTGTGAGACTCACAGATACGCAGTATTTT	CSVRLTDTQYF
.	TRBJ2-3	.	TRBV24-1	TGTGCCACCAGTGATACGCGGGGACTCACAGATACGCAGTATTTT	CATSDTRGLTDTQYF
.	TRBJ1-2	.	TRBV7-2	TGTGCCAGCAGCTTAGATCCCGGGGCTACCGACTATGGCTACACCTTC	CASSLDPGATDYGYTF
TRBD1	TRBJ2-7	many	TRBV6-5	TGTGCCAGCAGAGCAACAGGGGGCAATCTCTACGAGCAGTACTTC	CASRATGGNLYEQYF
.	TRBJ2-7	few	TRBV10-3	TGTGCCATCGGGGACTCCCCCTACGAGCAGTACTTC	CAIGDSPYEQYF
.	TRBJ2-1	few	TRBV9	TGTGCCAGCAGCGTAGTGTCAGGGCCTGACAATGAGCAGTTCTTC	CASSVVSGPDNEQFF
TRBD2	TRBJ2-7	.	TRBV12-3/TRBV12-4	TGTGCCAGCAGTTTCGGGACTAATAAGCAAGAGCAGTACTTC	CASSFGTNKQEQYF
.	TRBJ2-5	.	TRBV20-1	TGCAGTGCTAGAGCTGGGCCGCCTGAGACCCAGTACTTC	CSARAGPPETQYF
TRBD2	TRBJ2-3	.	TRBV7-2	TGTGCCAGCAGCTCCCCACCTAGCGGGGATACGCAGTATTTT	CASSSPPSGDTQYF
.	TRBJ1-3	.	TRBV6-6	TGTGCCAGCAGTTTCCCCCGGGTATCTGGAAACACCATATATTTT	CASSFPRVSGNTIYF